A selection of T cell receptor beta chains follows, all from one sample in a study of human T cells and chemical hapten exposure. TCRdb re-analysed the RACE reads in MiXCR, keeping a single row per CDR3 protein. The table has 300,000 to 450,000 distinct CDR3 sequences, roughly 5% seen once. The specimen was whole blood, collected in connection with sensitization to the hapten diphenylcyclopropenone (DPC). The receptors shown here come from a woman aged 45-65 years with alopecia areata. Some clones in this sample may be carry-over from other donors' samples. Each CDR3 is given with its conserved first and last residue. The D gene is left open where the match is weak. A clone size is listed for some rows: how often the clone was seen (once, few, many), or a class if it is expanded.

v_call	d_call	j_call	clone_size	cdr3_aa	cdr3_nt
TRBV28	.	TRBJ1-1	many	CASSLLGPEAFF	TGTGCCAGCAGTTTATTAGGGCCTGAAGCTTTCTTT
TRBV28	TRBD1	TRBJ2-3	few	CATVKTGTGGTDTQYF	TGTGCCACCGTCAAGACCGGGACAGGGGGCACAGATACGCAGTATTTT
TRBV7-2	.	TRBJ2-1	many	CASSFERVSEQFF	TGTGCCAGCAGCTTTGAAAGAGTCAGCGAGCAGTTCTTC
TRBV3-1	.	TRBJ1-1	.	CASSPDQLAEAFF	TGTGCCAGCAGCCCGGACCAACTCGCTGAAGCTTTCTTT
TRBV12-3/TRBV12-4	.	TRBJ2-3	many	CASSQDPFGTDTQYF	TGTGCCAGCAGTCAGGACCCCTTTGGCACAGATACGCAGTATTTT
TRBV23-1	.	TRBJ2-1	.	CASSRDPSSYNEQFF	TGCGCCAGCAGTCGTGACCCGAGCTCCTACAATGAGCAGTTCTTC
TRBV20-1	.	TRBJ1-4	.	CSARFWEKLFF	TGCAGTGCTAGGTTCTGGGAAAAACTGTTTTTT
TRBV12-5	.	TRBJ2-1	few	CASGLGQYNEQFF	TGTGCTAGTGGTCTCGGACAGTACAATGAGCAGTTCTTC
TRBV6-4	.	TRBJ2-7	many	CASSDGPGYEQYF	TGTGCCAGCAGTGACGGGCCCGGCTACGAGCAGTACTTC
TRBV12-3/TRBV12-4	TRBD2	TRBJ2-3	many	CASSPRDYDTQYF	TGTGCCAGCAGTCCGAGGGACTATGATACGCAGTATTTT
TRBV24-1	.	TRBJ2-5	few	CATSDRDQETQYF	TGTGCCACCAGTGACAGGGACCAAGAGACCCAGTACTTC
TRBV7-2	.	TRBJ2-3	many	CASSRITAPDTQYF	TGTGCCAGCAGCCGTATTACAGCCCCAGATACGCAGTATTTT
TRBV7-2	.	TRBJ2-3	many	CASSPHLDTQYF	TGTGCCAGTAGTCCTCACCTAGATACGCAGTATTTT
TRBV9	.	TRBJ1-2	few	CASSSRISYGYTF	TGTGCCAGCAGCTCGCGAATATCCTATGGCTACACCTTC
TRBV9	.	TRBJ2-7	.	CASSVEGLSHEQYF	TGTGCCAGCAGCGTAGAGGGTCTGTCGCACGAGCAGTACTTC